What follows is one TCR beta chain and its context. What it binds is not known. This sample was included in a study of somatic mutations in cytotoxic T cells in rheumatoid arthritis. Study-wide results and limits: A significant difference in CD8+ T-cell clonality was not found between rheumatoid arthritis patients and age-matched healthy controls.

Germline-derived CDR1 and CDR2 are SGHRS and YFSETQ. V gave up 1 base and J gave up 8 bases; unmatched junction bases: 12. There are 16 residues in the CDR3. Using immunoSEQ multiplex PCR, the repertoire was profiled, and TCRdb retains in-frame clones only, with some absent. The sample holds about 15,000 clones, less than 85% seen once. The chain is built from TRBV5-1 and TRBJ2-1, with 7 bases matching TRBD1. Sequencing used CD8+ T cells sorted from blood. This TCR derives from an adult with rheumatoid arthritis. The CDR3 nucleotides read TGCGCCAGCAGCTTGACTGGACAGGCCTTTGGGTATGAGCAGTTCTTC. Its protein is CASSLTGQAFGYEQFF.